These T cell receptor beta chains were read from a single sample in a study of OX40 agonist ivuxolimab in advanced cancers. TCRdb's copy holds only in-frame clones and misses some; the assay was immunoSEQ multiplex PCR. Among approximately 68,000 clones listed, roughly 83% were seen once. Sample: CD4+ or CD8+ T cells sorted from blood, taken in a trial of the OX40 agonist ivuxolimab. These receptor sequences come from an adult with an advanced solid tumor such as melanoma, head and neck, liver or kidney cancer. Each CDR3 is given with its conserved first and last residue. Fields, in order: V gene, J gene, D gene, clone size, CDR3 DNA, CDR3 protein. The D gene is left open where the match is weak. Clone size is shown for a subset of rows, as once, few, many or a class of expanded clone.

v_call: TRBV2; j_call: TRBJ2-3; d_call: TRBD1; clone_size: once; cdr3_nt: TGTGCCAGCAGGGACAGGGGAGGAAAACACACAGATACGCAGTATTTT; cdr3_aa: CASRDRGGKHTDTQYF
v_call: TRBV10-3; j_call: TRBJ2-3; d_call: -; clone_size: -; cdr3_nt: TGTGCCATCAGTGTTTCGTCCCAACAGTTCCTCACAGATACGCAGTATTTT; cdr3_aa: CAISVSSQQFLTDTQYF
v_call: TRBV6-5; j_call: TRBJ2-6; d_call: -; clone_size: -; cdr3_nt: TGTGCCAGCAGTTATGACTCTGGGGCCAACGTCCTGACTTTC; cdr3_aa: CASSYDSGANVLTF
v_call: TRBV29-1; j_call: TRBJ2-3; d_call: -; clone_size: -; cdr3_nt: TGCAGCGTTGAAGGCCAGGGTGGCACAGATACGCAGTATTTT; cdr3_aa: CSVEGQGGTDTQYF
v_call: TRBV5-4; j_call: TRBJ2-7; d_call: TRBD1; clone_size: few; cdr3_nt: TGTGCCAGCAGCAAGGGACAGGGGACGGCCTACGAGCAGTACTTC; cdr3_aa: CASSKGQGTAYEQYF
v_call: TRBV2; j_call: TRBJ2-3; d_call: -; clone_size: -; cdr3_nt: TGTGCCAGCAGTGAGGCGGGGAATCGAGATACGCAGTATTTT; cdr3_aa: CASSEAGNRDTQYF
v_call: TRBV9; j_call: TRBJ1-2; d_call: -; clone_size: -; cdr3_nt: TGTGCCAGCAGCCCCGGGACCTTCTATGGCTACACCTTC; cdr3_aa: CASSPGTFYGYTF
v_call: TRBV2; j_call: TRBJ2-6; d_call: TRBD2; clone_size: -; cdr3_nt: TGTGCCAGCAGCCTAGCGGGAGGTGGGGCCAACGTCCTGACTTTC; cdr3_aa: CASSLAGGGANVLTF
v_call: TRBV4-3; j_call: TRBJ1-1; d_call: -; clone_size: once; cdr3_nt: TGCGCCAGCAGCCAAGACGAAATGAACACTGAAGCTTTCTTT; cdr3_aa: CASSQDEMNTEAFF
v_call: TRBV30; j_call: TRBJ1-5; d_call: TRBD1; clone_size: many; cdr3_nt: TGTGCCTGGAGTGCGCAGGGGGCCGCTAAGGGCAATCAGCCCCAGCATTTT; cdr3_aa: CAWSAQGAAKGNQPQHF
v_call: TRBV11-2; j_call: TRBJ2-7; d_call: TRBD1; clone_size: -; cdr3_nt: TGTGCCAGCAGCTTAGGAGTGGGCGGACAGGGGGCAAAGGTTTACTTC; cdr3_aa: CASSLGVGGQGAKVYF
v_call: TRBV7-3; j_call: TRBJ1-1; d_call: -; clone_size: -; cdr3_nt: TGTGCCAGCAGCTGGGTAGGGCGGGAGACTGAAGCTTTCTTT; cdr3_aa: CASSWVGRETEAFF
v_call: TRBV20-1; j_call: TRBJ2-7; d_call: -; clone_size: -; cdr3_nt: TGCAGTGCATTCTATGCCTACGAGCAGTACTTC; cdr3_aa: CSAFYAYEQYF
v_call: TRBV18; j_call: TRBJ2-7; d_call: -; clone_size: -; cdr3_nt: TGTGCCAGCTCACCGGCCCGACAGTCCTACGAGCAGTACTTC; cdr3_aa: CASSPARQSYEQYF
v_call: TRBV5-1; j_call: TRBJ2-4; d_call: TRBD1; clone_size: -; cdr3_nt: TGCGCCAGCAGAACAGGGGTCGGGTCCAAAAACATTCAGTACTTC; cdr3_aa: CASRTGVGSKNIQYF
v_call: TRBV19; j_call: TRBJ1-5; d_call: TRBD1; clone_size: -; cdr3_nt: TGTGCCAGTAGTAAAGTAGGGGGCGGTCAGCCCCAGCATTTT; cdr3_aa: CASSKVGGGQPQHF
v_call: TRBV28; j_call: TRBJ1-4; d_call: -; clone_size: once; cdr3_nt: TGTGCCAGCAGTTTACAGGGGAGACTGTTTTTT; cdr3_aa: CASSLQGRLFF
v_call: TRBV27; j_call: TRBJ2-5; d_call: TRBD1; clone_size: -; cdr3_nt: TGTGCCAGCAGTTTAAGACAGGGATCGCAAGAGGCCCAGTACTTC; cdr3_aa: CASSLRQGSQEAQYF
v_call: TRBV5-1; j_call: TRBJ1-1; d_call: -; clone_size: -; cdr3_nt: TGCGCCAGCAGATCGGCGGCGGGGAACACTGAAGCTTTCTTT; cdr3_aa: CASRSAAGNTEAFF
v_call: TRBV12-5; j_call: TRBJ2-1; d_call: TRBD1; clone_size: -; cdr3_nt: TGTGCTAGTGGGATTGGACAGGTGGACGATGAGCAGTTCTTC; cdr3_aa: CASGIGQVDDEQFF
v_call: TRBV18; j_call: TRBJ2-2; d_call: TRBD2; clone_size: -; cdr3_nt: TGTGCCAGCTCATCTCTAGCGGGGATAAACACCGGGGAGCTGTTTTTT; cdr3_aa: CASSSLAGINTGELFF
v_call: TRBV7-3; j_call: TRBJ2-2; d_call: -; clone_size: -; cdr3_nt: TGTGCCAGCAGCTTAACGAATTGGGGAACCGGGGAGCTGTTTTTT; cdr3_aa: CASSLTNWGTGELFF
v_call: TRBV6-6; j_call: TRBJ2-1; d_call: TRBD2; clone_size: once; cdr3_nt: TGTGCCAGCAGAATACAGGGACTAGCCGACAATGAGCAGTTCTTC; cdr3_aa: CASRIQGLADNEQFF
v_call: TRBV6-6; j_call: TRBJ2-1; d_call: -; clone_size: -; cdr3_nt: TGTGCCAGCAGTTACTCGGGGCCTCAGGCTCATGAGCAGTTCTTC; cdr3_aa: CASSYSGPQAHEQFF
v_call: TRBV29-1; j_call: TRBJ2-3; d_call: TRBD1; clone_size: -; cdr3_nt: TGCAGCGTTTCCGGACAGGCAGCAGATACGCAGTATTTT; cdr3_aa: CSVSGQAADTQYF
v_call: TRBV7-6; j_call: TRBJ2-7; d_call: -; clone_size: -; cdr3_nt: TGTGCCAGCAGCTCGGGGGAGAGCTACGAGCAGTACTTC; cdr3_aa: CASSSGESYEQYF
v_call: TRBV7-9; j_call: TRBJ2-7; d_call: TRBD2; clone_size: -; cdr3_nt: TGTGCCAGCAGCTTGTTTCACGGGAGGGCCCCCGAGCAGTACTTC; cdr3_aa: CASSLFHGRAPEQYF
v_call: TRBV7-2; j_call: TRBJ2-7; d_call: -; clone_size: -; cdr3_nt: TGTGCCAGCAGCTTGGGGGGGACAGGCGCCTACGAGCAGTACTTC; cdr3_aa: CASSLGGTGAYEQYF
v_call: TRBV7-6; j_call: TRBJ2-2; d_call: -; clone_size: once; cdr3_nt: TGTGCCAGCAGCTCACAGGGTTTCACCGGGGAGCTGTTTTTT; cdr3_aa: CASSSQGFTGELFF
v_call: TRBV6-6; j_call: TRBJ2-7; d_call: TRBD2; clone_size: -; cdr3_nt: TGTGCCAGCAGTTGGGGGGGGTCTGGTGAGCAGTACTTC; cdr3_aa: CASSWGGSGEQYF
v_call: TRBV10-3; j_call: TRBJ1-4; d_call: TRBD1; clone_size: -; cdr3_nt: TGTGCCATCAGTGAGTCCGGGACAGGGTACGAAAAACTGTTTTTT; cdr3_aa: CAISESGTGYEKLFF
v_call: TRBV6-6; j_call: TRBJ1-2; d_call: TRBD1; clone_size: once; cdr3_nt: TGTGCCAGCACCCAACGACAGGGAGGTTTTAGTGGCTACACCTTC; cdr3_aa: CASTQRQGGFSGYTF